These 31 T cell receptor beta chains share one sample of origin, sequenced in a study of identical twins. One entry per CDR3 protein, called by TCRdb with MiXCR from the 5' RACE reads. The table lists about 340,000 distinct CDR3 sequences, around 12% of them singletons, with just over 7% in the top ten. These same records also appear under a second study, on yellow fever vaccine responses in identical twins.

Specimen: CD8+ T cells sorted from blood. These TCRs come from a woman between 18 and 30 years old in good health.

This clonotype was counted only a few times. This chain joins TRBV10-3 and TRBJ2-2; 7 positions match TRBD2. Trimming at V came to 10 bases and at J to 7 bases, leaving 6 bases not matched to a gene. CDR1 ENHRY and CDR2 SYGVKD come from the germline V gene. CDR3 length equals 12 residues. The CDR3 spells CANGLVSGELFF. The CDR3 coding sequence is TGTGCCAACGGACTAGTCAGCGGGGAGCTGTTTTTT.

This clonotype was observed a few times. This chain uses TRBV20-1 with TRBJ2-5, with TRBD2 identical over 7 bases. With V trimmed by 3 bases and J by 5 bases, 12 bases remained unmatched. The CDR3 runs to 15 residues. Germline CDR1 and CDR2: DFQATT and SNEGSKA (reference sequence). The CDR3, as DNA: TGCAGTGCTAGGGCTAGCGGAGCGAGAGTGGAGACCCAGTACTTC. Translated: CSARASGARVETQYF.

This clonotype has a handful of counts. J is TRBJ1-5 and V is TRBV12-3 or TRBV12-4; maybe TRBD1 (6 bases). Trimming stripped 3 bases from V and 3 bases from J, with 15 bases between. The CDR3 consists of 16 residues. The CDR3 region is CASSLRGRGTNQPQHF. The DNA of the CDR3 is TGTGCCAGCAGTTTGCGGGGCAGGGGTACCAATCAGCCCCAGCATTTT.

This clonotype has a handful of counts. This chain connects TRBV2 to TRBJ2-5; possible D gene TRBD2, 6 bases. The CDR3 length is 14 residues. The germline V gene has CDR1 SNHLY and CDR2 FYNNEI. The V gene lost 7 bases and the J gene lost 5 bases, with 17 bases spanning the gap. The CDR3 sequence: CASIGSGARETQYF. The DNA for the CDR3 is TGTGCCAGCATTGGTAGCGGAGCTCGGGAGACCCAGTACTTC.

This sequence joins TRBV27 and TRBJ2-3, with D possibly TRBD1 on 8 matching bases. Germline V gene data show CDR1 as MNHEY and CDR2 as SMNVEV (reference sequence). V lost 5 bases to trimming and J lost 3 bases, with 15 bases between them. The CDR3 has 15 amino acids. The DNA of the CDR3 is TGTGCCAGCAGTGCCAGGGGGCGGGGGACAGATACGCAGTATTTT. Translated: CASSARGRGTDTQYF.

This clonotype was observed many times. CDR3 DNA sequence: TGTGCCAGCAGTTACAGGGGCCGTCCAGATACGCAGTATTTT. Translated, it gives CASSYRGRPDTQYF. The gene calls are TRBV27 and TRBJ2-3; 7 nucleotides line up with TRBD1. CDR1 MNHEY and CDR2 SMNVEV come from the germline V gene (reference sequence). The CDR3 length is 14 residues. With V trimmed by 4 bases and J by 4 bases, 5 bases remained unmatched.

This clonotype was found a few times. This chain uses TRBV27 with TRBJ2-2; D may be TRBD2 (7 bases). The CDR3 is 16 amino acids. Germline values: CDR1 MNHEY, CDR2 SMNVEV (reference sequence). V shed 1 base and J shed 7 bases, with 16 bases lying between them. The CDR3 DNA reads TGTGCCAGCAGTTTATATACAGGGAGGGACGGCGGGGAGCTGTTTTTT. As protein: CASSLYTGRDGGELFF.

In this sample, this clonotype turned up a few times. The V call is TRBV7-9, the J call TRBJ2-7; no reliable D call. The CDR3 has 12 residues. CDR1 is SEHNR, CDR2 FQNEAQ, per germline (reference sequence). Trimming took off 5 bases at V and 2 bases at J, with 7 bases between the two ends. CDR3 residues: CASSRNAYEQYF. DNA of the CDR3: TGTGCCAGCAGCAGGAACGCCTACGAGCAGTACTTC.

This chain uses TRBV13 with TRBJ1-2; no firm D call. The CDR3 contains 15 residues. Germline V gene lookup returns CDR1 PRHDT and CDR2 FYEKMQ (reference sequence). The ends were cut back, 0 bases at V and 3 bases at J, with 11 bases in the middle. The CDR3 reads CASSLGRGFDYGYTF. The CDR3 DNA is TGTGCCAGCAGCTTAGGTAGAGGGTTCGACTATGGCTACACCTTC.

The chain is built from TRBV20-1 and TRBJ2-7; possible D gene TRBD2, 6 bases. CDR3 size: 16 residues. Germline-derived CDR1 and CDR2 are DFQATT and SNEGSKA (reference sequence). CDR3 sequence (DNA): TGCTGTGCTAGGGATTGGGACTCGGGGAGCTCCTACGAGCAGTACGTC. This sequence encodes CCARDWDSGSSYEQYV.

This clonotype was recorded at least ten times. The J gene is TRBJ1-5, the V gene TRBV5-1; no reliable D call. Germline V gene lookup returns CDR1 SGHRS and CDR2 YFSETQ. CDR3 length: 15 amino acids. V lost 2 bases, J lost 4 bases, and 13 bases lay in between. CDR3 nucleotides: TGCGCCAGCAGCTTACCTCAGGTTCCGAATCAGCCCCAGCATTTT. It codes for CASSLPQVPNQPQHF.

The chain carries TRBV4-1 and TRBJ2-5; D is uncertain. Germline loops: CDR1 MGHRA, CDR2 YSYEKL. The CDR3 contains 15 residues. Trimming took 0 bases from V and 3 from J, leaving 11 bases between them. CDR3 sequence (DNA): TGCGCCAGCAGCCAAGATCTACCCCATGAAGAGACCCAGTACTTC. This sequence encodes CASSQDLPHEETQYF.

This clonotype was seen a handful of times. The genes are TRBV7-9 and TRBJ2-5; maybe TRBD2 (5 bases). The CDR3 runs 15 residues. Per the germline V gene, CDR1 is SEHNR and CDR2 is FQNEAQ (reference sequence). Trimming took 4 bases from V and 5 from J, leaving 17 bases between them. In DNA, the CDR3 is TGTGCCAGCAGCTCCCTTGGGAGTGACGGGGAGACCCAGTACTTC. Translated: CASSSLGSDGETQYF.

The V gene is TRBV6-4, the J gene TRBJ2-1; no reliable D call. Germline CDR1 reads MRHNA; CDR2 reads SNTAGT. The length of the CDR3 is 16 residues. V shed 3 bases and J shed 0 bases, with 12 bases lying between them. The CDR3: CASSDVLSSSYNEQFF. The CDR3 coding sequence is TGTGCCAGCAGTGATGTGCTGTCAAGCTCCTACAATGAGCAGTTCTTC.

The CDR3, as DNA: TGCGCCAGCAGCCAAGTGATAACGGGACAGGGTGATGAAAAACTGTTTTTT. It encodes CASSQVITGQGDEKLFF. The J gene is TRBJ1-4, the V gene TRBV4-1, with 9 positions matching TRBD1. This CDR3 is 17 amino acids long. V shed 1 base and J 6 bases; nucleotides not matched to a gene: 9. From germline, CDR1 is MGHRA and CDR2 YSYEKL.

This clonotype was observed a few times. The chain employs TRBV4-1 and TRBJ1-6, with D unresolved. Trimming stripped 8 bases from V and 8 bases from J, with 19 bases between. This CDR3 spans 15 amino acids. Germline V gene sequence: CDR1 MGHRA, CDR2 YSYEKL. CDR3 residues: CASHETYTEDSPLHF. CDR3 bases: TGCGCCAGCCACGAAACTTACACCGAGGATTCACCCCTCCACTTT.

The rearrangement joins TRBV12-3 or TRBV12-4 to TRBJ2-7; TRBD1 might be the D (6 bases). V lost 8 bases and J 0 bases, leaving 11 bases between the germline ends. This CDR3 is built from 13 residues. CDR3 nucleotides: TGTGCCAGCGTTCAAGGGGGCTCCTACGAGCAGTACTTC. Protein: CASVQGGSYEQYF.

This clonotype appeared many times. The J gene is TRBJ2-1, the V gene TRBV4-1; perhaps TRBD1 as D (6 bases). V lost 4 bases and J 11 bases, leaving 9 bases between the germline ends. Germline V gives CDR1 MGHRA, CDR2 YSYEKL. The CDR3 extends over 11 amino acids. The CDR3 nucleotides are TGCGCCAGCAGCCCCGGGACAAAGCAGTTCTTC. Its protein product is CASSPGTKQFF.

This clonotype was counted ten times or more. CDR3 protein: CASSLVGLAGAYEQYV. CDR3 nucleotide sequence: TGTGCCAGCAGCTTAGTCGGACTAGCGGGGGCCTACGAGCAGTACGTC. V is TRBV11-2 and J is TRBJ2-7, with 13 bases lining up with TRBD2. V lost 1 base, J lost 2 bases, and 2 bases stayed unmatched. Germline V gives CDR1 SGHAT, CDR2 FQNNGV. The CDR3 has 16 amino acids.

This clonotype has ten or more counts. The gene calls are TRBV20-1 and TRBJ2-3; D is perhaps TRBD2 (7 bases). There are 14 residues in the CDR3. Germline V lookup: CDR1 DFQATT, CDR2 SNEGSKA (reference sequence). Trimming cost V 3 bases and J 1 base, with 11 bases left between them. The CDR3 nucleotides are TGCAGTGCTAGCGGGGGGCCTGGCACAGATACGCAGTATTTT. Translating gives CSASGGPGTDTQYF.

This clonotype came up many times. CDR3 in amino acids: CASSQDEGGFTEAFF. The CDR3 DNA follows: TGTGCCAGCAGCCAAGATGAGGGTGGGTTCACTGAAGCTTTCTTT. The chain is built from TRBV4-2 and TRBJ1-1, with D uncertain. The CDR3 runs to 15 residues. CDR1 is LGHNA, CDR2 YNFKEQ, per germline. Trimming removed 0 bases from V and 4 bases from J, with 12 bases in between.

The CDR3: CSARIDREARGYTF. CDR3 DNA: TGCAGTGCTAGGATAGACAGGGAAGCGAGAGGCTACACCTTC. This rearrangement joins TRBV20-1 to TRBJ1-2; the match to TRBD1 covers 7 bases. J gave up 8 bases and V 3 bases, and 12 bases lay outside the gene matches. The CDR3 extends over 14 amino acids. Germline CDR1 DFQATT, CDR2 SNEGSKA (reference sequence).

The rearrangement joins TRBV7-2 to TRBJ2-5; D possibly uses TRBD1 or TRBD2 (5 bases each). This CDR3 has 13 amino acids. Germline lookup yields CDR1 SGHTA and CDR2 FQGNSA. The V gene lost 9 bases and the J gene lost 5 bases, with 16 bases spanning the gap. The CDR3 sequence is CASQPRGTETQYF. CDR3 DNA sequence: TGTGCCAGTCAACCGAGGGGAACGGAGACCCAGTACTTC.

The chain uses TRBV7-8 and TRBJ2-3; D perhaps matches TRBD1 (5 bases). This CDR3 has 15 amino acids. The V end was cut by 1 base, the J end by 6 bases, with 14 bases between. Germline V gives CDR1 SGHVS, CDR2 FQNEAQ. The CDR3 spells CASSLVAGQGDTQYF. For the CDR3, the DNA is TGTGCCAGCAGCTTAGTGGCAGGACAAGGTGATACGCAGTATTTT.

This chain connects TRBV10-3 to TRBJ2-1; 7 bases are a match to TRBD1. Germline CDR1 is ENHRY and CDR2 is SYGVKD. After removal of 4 bases from V and 1 base from J, the junction contained 1 base not matched to a gene. There are 14 residues in the CDR3. CDR3 region: CAISGQGSYNEQFF. The CDR3 nucleotides read TGTGCCATCAGTGGACAGGGTTCCTACAATGAGCAGTTCTTC.

This clonotype was observed a handful of times. CDR3 amino acids: CASRFWGDSNQPQHF. CDR3 DNA: TGTGCCAGCAGGTTTTGGGGGGATAGCAATCAGCCCCAGCATTTT. J is TRBJ1-5 and V is TRBV12-3 or TRBV12-4, with a possible D match to TRBD1 (5 bases). The CDR3 is 15 residues long. The ends were cut back, 6 bases at V and 0 bases at J, with 12 bases in the middle.

V usage is TRBV4-1 and J usage is TRBJ2-1; 8 nucleotides match TRBD1. CDR3 length equals 17 residues. The germline V gene encodes CDR1 MGHRA and CDR2 YSYEKL. The V and J ends lost 3 bases and 3 bases, in that order; junction bases with no gene match: 10. The CDR3 protein is CASSHKIRGQLYNEQFF. CDR3 nucleotides: TGCGCCAGCAGCCATAAAATCAGGGGGCAACTCTACAATGAGCAGTTCTTC.

This chain joins TRBV2 and TRBJ2-2; perhaps TRBD2 as D (6 bases). Germline V gene sequence: CDR1 SNHLY, CDR2 FYNNEI. This CDR3 is 16 amino acids long. Trimming stripped 1 base from V and 10 bases from J, with 19 bases between. For the CDR3, the DNA is TGTGCCAGCAGTGAAGATCGGGGAGGAGTCCTCCAGGAGCTGTTTTTT. This codes for CASSEDRGGVLQELFF.

This clonotype was detected ten times or more. The V and J genes are TRBV27 and TRBJ1-5, with D tentatively TRBD1 (6 bases). Trimming cost V 3 bases and J 6 bases, with 12 bases left between them. CDR1 and CDR2 (germline): MNHEY, SMNVEV (reference sequence). This CDR3 comprises 14 residues. CDR3 coding DNA: TGTGCCAGCAGTTTCGAGGGGGGGATTCAGCCCCAGCATTTT. As protein: CASSFEGGIQPQHF.

This clonotype has a handful of counts. V usage is TRBV7-7 and J usage is TRBJ1-5; D gene ambiguous. The CDR3 contains 13 residues. V was clipped by 5 bases and J by 3 bases, with 8 bases between them. Germline CDR1 and CDR2: SSHAT and FNYEAQ (reference sequence). The CDR3 coding sequence is TGTGCCAGCAGCCTAACAGTCAATCAGCCCCAGCATTTT. Translated, it gives CASSLTVNQPQHF.

There are a few counts of this clonotype. The gene calls are TRBV6-1 and TRBJ2-7, with TRBD2 matching over 9 bases. V lost 2 bases, J lost 3 bases, and 5 bases stayed unmatched. CDR3 length: 15 amino acids. From germline, CDR1 is MNHNS and CDR2 SASEGT. This CDR3 reads CASSEWASGNYEQYF. For the CDR3, the DNA is TGTGCCAGCAGTGAATGGGCTAGCGGGAACTACGAGCAGTACTTC.